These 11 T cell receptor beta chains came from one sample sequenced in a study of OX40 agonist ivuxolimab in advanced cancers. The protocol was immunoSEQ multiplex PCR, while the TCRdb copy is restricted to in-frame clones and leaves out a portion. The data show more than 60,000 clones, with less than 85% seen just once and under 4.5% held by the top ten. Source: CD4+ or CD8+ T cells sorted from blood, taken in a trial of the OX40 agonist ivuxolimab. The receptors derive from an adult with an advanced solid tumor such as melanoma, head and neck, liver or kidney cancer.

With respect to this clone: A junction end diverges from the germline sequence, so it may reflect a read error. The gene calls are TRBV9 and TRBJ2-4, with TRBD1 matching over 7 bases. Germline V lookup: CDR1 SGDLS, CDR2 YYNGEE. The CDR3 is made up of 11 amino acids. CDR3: CASSSDRALAF. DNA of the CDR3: TGTGCCAGCAGCTCCGACAGGGCCCTCGCCTTC.

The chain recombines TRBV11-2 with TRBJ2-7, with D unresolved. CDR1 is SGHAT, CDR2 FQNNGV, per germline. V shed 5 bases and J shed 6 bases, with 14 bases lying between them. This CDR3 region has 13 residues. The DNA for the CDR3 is TGTGCCAGCAGCCTGGGTGGGTCGGGCGAGCAGTACTTC. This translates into CASSLGGSGEQYF.

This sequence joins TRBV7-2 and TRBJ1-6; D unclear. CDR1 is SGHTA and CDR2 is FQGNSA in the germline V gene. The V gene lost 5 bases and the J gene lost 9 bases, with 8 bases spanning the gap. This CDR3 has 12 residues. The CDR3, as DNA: TGTGCCAGCAGCGGCGATTTTTCACCCCTCCACTTT. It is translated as CASSGDFSPLHF.

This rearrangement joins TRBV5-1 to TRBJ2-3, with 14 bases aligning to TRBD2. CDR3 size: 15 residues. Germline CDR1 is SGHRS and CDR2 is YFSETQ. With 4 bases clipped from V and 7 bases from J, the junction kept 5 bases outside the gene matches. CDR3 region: CASSGTSGSTHTQYF. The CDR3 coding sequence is TGCGCCAGCAGCGGGACTAGCGGGAGCACCCATACGCAGTATTTT.

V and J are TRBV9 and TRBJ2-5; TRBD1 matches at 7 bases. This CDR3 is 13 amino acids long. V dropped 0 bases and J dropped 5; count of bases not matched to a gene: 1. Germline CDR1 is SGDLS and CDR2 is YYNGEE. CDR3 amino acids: CASSVGRGETQYF. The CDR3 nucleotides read TGTGCCAGCAGCGTAGGCAGGGGGGAGACCCAGTACTTC.

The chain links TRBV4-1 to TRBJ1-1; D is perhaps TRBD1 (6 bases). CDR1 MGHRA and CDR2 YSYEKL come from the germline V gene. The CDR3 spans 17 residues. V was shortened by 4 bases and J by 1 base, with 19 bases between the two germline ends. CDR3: CASSPLGGGTKNTEAFF. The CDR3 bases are TGCGCCAGCAGCCCCCTGGGAGGGGGTACAAAGAACACTGAAGCTTTCTTT.

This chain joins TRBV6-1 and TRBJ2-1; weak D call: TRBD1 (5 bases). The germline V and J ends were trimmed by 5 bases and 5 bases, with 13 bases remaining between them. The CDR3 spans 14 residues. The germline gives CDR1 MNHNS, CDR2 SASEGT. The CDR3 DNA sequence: TGTGCCAGCAGTACAGGAGTGGGGCACAATGAGCAGTTCTTC. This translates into CASSTGVGHNEQFF.

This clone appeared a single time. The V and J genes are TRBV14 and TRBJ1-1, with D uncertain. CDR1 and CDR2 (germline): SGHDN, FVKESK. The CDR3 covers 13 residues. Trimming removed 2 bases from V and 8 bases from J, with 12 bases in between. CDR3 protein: CASSQLRYSEAFF. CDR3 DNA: TGTGCCAGCAGCCAATTGAGGTACAGCGAAGCTTTCTTT.

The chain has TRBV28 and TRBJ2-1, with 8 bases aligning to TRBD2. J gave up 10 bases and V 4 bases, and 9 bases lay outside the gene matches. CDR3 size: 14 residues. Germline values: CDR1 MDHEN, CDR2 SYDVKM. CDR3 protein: CASSSTSERLEQFF. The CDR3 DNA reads TGTGCCAGCAGTTCGACTAGCGAAAGGTTGGAGCAGTTCTTC.

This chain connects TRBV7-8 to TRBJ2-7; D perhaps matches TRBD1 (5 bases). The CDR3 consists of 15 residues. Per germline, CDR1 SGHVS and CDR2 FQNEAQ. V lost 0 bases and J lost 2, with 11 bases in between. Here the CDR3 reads CASSLAGDGAYEQYF. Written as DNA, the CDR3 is TGTGCCAGCAGCTTAGCAGGGGATGGCGCCTACGAGCAGTACTTC.

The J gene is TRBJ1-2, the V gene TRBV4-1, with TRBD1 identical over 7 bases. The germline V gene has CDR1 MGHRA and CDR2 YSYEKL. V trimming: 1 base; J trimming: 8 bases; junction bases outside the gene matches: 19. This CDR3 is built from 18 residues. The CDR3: CASSQVQVFGGTGVGYTF. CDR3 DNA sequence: TGCGCCAGCAGCCAAGTCCAGGTTTTTGGAGGTACAGGGGTCGGCTACACCTTC.